This passage covers 7 T cell receptor beta chains from one sample sequenced in a study of cytomegalovirus exposure and HLA in healthy donors. This PCR relied on a set of 60 Vbeta primers and 13 Jbeta primers. Sequencing was performed with immunoSEQ multiplex PCR; in TCRdb, only in-frame clones are kept and a portion is missing. The data contain roughly 190,000 clones, approximately 82% of them singletons. Source material: PBMCs. These receptors were taken from a woman under 30 in good health and CMV-seronegative.

The chain employs TRBV10-2 and TRBJ1-1, with 7 positions matching TRBD1. The ends lost 3 bases at V and 6 bases at J; junction bases unmatched: 7. This CDR3 region has 14 residues. Per the germline V gene, CDR1 is WSHSY and CDR2 is SAAADI. Here the CDR3 reads CASSEWDREPEAFF. The CDR3 nucleotides are TGCGCCAGCAGTGAATGGGACAGAGAACCTGAAGCTTTCTTT.

The V call is TRBV9, the J call TRBJ2-3; D might be TRBD2 (6 bases). Germline CDR1 is SGDLS and CDR2 is YYNGEE. The ends were cut back, 7 bases at V and 3 bases at J, with 15 bases in the middle. The CDR3 extends over 14 amino acids. Written as DNA, the CDR3 is TGTGCCAGCCAGTTGGGACTTCAGACAGATACGCAGTATTTT. This encodes CASQLGLQTDTQYF.

The chain couples TRBV6-5 to TRBJ2-7; maybe TRBD1 (7 bases). The CDR3 consists of 15 residues. The germline CDR1 and CDR2 sequences are MNHEY and SVGAGI. V lost 5 bases and J 2 bases, leaving 16 bases between the germline ends. CDR3 in amino acids: CASSTRGDSTYEQYF. The CDR3 DNA reads as TGTGCCAGCAGTACGAGGGGGGACAGTACCTACGAGCAGTACTTC.

The chain uses TRBV19 and TRBJ2-1, with D perhaps TRBD2 (6 bases). V gave up 0 bases and J gave up 7 bases, with 13 bases separating them. This CDR3 is 15 amino acids long. Germline loops: CDR1 LNHDA, CDR2 SQIVND (reference sequence). This CDR3 is CASSIERGGGNEQFF. In DNA, the CDR3 is TGTGCCAGTAGTATAGAACGGGGAGGCGGGAATGAGCAGTTCTTC.

This rearrangement joins TRBV27 to TRBJ1-1; D uncertain. The CDR3 loop spans 12 amino acids. Germline V CDR1 and CDR2: MNHEY, SMNVEV (reference sequence). The germline V and J ends were trimmed by 4 bases and 12 bases, with 15 bases remaining between them. CDR3 loop: CASSSPRTRTFF. The CDR3 nucleotides read TGTGCCAGCAGTTCCCCCCGGACTAGGACTTTCTTT.

The chain joins TRBV5-5 to TRBJ2-6; TRBD1 matches at 7 bases. Germline assignment: CDR1 SGHKS and CDR2 YYEKEE (reference sequence). The CDR3 runs to 16 residues. Trimming removed 4 bases from V and 2 bases from J; junction bases left unmatched: 6. CDR3 coding DNA: TGTGCCAGCAGCGTATACAGGGGAACTGGGGCCAACGTCCTGACTTTC. It is translated as CASSVYRGTGANVLTF. The full variable domain, its missing parts supplied by reference TRBV5-5 and TRBJ2-6, is DAGVTQSPTHLIKTRGQQVTLRCSPISGHKSVSWYQQVLGQGPQFIFQYYEKEERGRGNFPDRFSARQFPNYSSELNVNALLLGDSALYLCASSVYRGTGANVLTFGAGSRLTVL.

On this clone: The same CDR3 can be traced to other DNA sequences in this sample. The rearrangement joins TRBV7-8 to TRBJ2-1; a weak D match, TRBD1 (6 bases). Between the trimmed V and J ends, which lost 3 bases and 2 bases, there was a span of 8 bases. Germline V lookup: CDR1 SGHVS, CDR2 FQNEAQ. The CDR3 runs 14 residues. CDR3 amino acids: CASSFRDTYNEQFF. The CDR3 nucleotides read TGTGCCAGCAGCTTCCGGGACACCTACAATGAGCAGTTCTTC.